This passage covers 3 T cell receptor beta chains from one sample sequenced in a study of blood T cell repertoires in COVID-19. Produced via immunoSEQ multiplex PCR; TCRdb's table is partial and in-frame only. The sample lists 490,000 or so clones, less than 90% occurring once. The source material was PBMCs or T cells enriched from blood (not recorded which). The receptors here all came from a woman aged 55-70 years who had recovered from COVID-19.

The CDR3 DNA sequence: TGTGCCAGCAGCCTGAACAGTTGGGCTTTCTTT. This translates into CASSLNSWAFF. This chain uses TRBV3-1 (or the pseudogene TRBV3-2) with TRBJ1-1; no clear D. The CDR3 extends over 11 amino acids. The V end lost 4 bases, the J end lost 11 bases, and 11 bases lay between the germline ends. Per germline, CDR1 LGHDT and CDR2 YNNKEL (reference sequence).

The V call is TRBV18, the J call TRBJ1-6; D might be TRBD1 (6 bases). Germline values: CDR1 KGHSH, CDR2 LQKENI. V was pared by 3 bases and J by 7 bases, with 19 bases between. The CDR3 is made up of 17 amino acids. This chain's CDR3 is CASSPRTAGTKNSPLHF. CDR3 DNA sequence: TGTGCCAGCTCACCGAGAACTGCCGGGACAAAGAATTCACCCCTCCACTTT.

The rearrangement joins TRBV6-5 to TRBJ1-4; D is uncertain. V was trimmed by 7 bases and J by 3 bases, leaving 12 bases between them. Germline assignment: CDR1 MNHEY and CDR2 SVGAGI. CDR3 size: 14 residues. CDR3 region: CASMTRGSNEKLFF. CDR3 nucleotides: TGTGCCAGCATGACCCGCGGTTCTAATGAAAAACTGTTTTTT.